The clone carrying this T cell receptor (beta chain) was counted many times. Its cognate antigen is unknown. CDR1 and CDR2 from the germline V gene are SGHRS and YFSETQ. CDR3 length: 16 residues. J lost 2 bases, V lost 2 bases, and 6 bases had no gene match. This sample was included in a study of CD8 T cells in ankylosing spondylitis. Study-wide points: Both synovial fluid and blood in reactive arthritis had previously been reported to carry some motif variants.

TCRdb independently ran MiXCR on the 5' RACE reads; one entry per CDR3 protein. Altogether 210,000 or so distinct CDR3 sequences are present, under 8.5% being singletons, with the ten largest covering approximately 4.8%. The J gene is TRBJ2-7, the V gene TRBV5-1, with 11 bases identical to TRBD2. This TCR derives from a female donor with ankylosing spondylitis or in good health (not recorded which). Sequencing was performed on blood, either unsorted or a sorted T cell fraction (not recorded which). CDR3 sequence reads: CASSLKTSGTAYEQYF. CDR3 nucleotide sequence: TGCGCCAGCAGCTTAAAGACTAGCGGGACAGCCTACGAGCAGTACTTC.